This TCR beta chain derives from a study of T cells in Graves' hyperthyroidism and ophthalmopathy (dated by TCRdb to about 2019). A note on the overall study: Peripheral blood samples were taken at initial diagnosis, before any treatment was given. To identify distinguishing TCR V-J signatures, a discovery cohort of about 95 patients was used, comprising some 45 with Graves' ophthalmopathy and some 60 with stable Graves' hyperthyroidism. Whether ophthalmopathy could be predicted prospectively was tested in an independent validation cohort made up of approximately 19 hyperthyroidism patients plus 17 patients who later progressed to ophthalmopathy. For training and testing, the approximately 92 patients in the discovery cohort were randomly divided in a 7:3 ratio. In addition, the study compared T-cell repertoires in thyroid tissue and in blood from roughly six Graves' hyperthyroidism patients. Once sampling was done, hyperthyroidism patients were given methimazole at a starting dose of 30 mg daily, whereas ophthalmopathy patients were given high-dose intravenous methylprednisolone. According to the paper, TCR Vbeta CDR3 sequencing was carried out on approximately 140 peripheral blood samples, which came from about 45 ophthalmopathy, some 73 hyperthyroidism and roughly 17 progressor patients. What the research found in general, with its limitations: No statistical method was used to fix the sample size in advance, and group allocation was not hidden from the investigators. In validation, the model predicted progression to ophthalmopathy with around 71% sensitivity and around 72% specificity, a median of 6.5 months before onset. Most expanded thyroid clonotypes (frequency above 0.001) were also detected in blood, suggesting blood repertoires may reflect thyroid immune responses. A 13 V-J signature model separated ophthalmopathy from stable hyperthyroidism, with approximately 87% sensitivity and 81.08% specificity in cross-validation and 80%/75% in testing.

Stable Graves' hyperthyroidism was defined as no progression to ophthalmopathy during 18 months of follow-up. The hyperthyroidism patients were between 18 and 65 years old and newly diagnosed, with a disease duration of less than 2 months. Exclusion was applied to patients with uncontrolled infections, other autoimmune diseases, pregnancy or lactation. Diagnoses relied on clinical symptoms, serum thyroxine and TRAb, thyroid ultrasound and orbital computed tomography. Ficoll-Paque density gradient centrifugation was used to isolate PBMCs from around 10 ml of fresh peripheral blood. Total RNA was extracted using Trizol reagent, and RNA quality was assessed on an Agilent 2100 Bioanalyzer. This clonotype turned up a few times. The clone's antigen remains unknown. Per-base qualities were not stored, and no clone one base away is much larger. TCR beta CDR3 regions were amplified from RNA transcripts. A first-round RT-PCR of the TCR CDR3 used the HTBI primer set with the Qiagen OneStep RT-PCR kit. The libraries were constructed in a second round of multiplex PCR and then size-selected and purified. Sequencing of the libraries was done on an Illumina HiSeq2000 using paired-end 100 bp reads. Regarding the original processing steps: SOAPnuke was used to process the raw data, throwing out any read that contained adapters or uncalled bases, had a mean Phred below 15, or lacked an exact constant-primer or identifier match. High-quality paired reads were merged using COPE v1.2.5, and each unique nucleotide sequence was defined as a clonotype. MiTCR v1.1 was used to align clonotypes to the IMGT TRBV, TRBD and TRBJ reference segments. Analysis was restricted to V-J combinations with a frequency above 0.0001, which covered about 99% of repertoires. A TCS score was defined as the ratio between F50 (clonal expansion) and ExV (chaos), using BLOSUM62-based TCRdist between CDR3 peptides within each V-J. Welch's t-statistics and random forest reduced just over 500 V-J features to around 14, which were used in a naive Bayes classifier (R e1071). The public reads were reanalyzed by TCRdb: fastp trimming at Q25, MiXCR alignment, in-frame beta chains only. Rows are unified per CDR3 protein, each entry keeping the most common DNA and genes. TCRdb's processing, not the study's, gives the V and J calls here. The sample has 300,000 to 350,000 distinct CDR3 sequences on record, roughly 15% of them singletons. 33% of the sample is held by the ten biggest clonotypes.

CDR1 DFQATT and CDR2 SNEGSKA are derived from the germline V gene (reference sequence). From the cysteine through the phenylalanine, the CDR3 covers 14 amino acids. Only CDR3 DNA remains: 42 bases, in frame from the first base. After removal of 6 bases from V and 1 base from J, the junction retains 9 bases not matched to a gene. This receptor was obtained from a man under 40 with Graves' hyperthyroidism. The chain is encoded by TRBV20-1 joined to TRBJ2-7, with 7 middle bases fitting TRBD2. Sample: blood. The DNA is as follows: TGCAGTGCCGCAAGGGGAGGGAGATCCTACGAGCAGTACTTC. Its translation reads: CSAARGGRSYEQYF.